The clone carrying this TCR beta chain was seen just once. Patients at the Seattle site were enrolled during active infection and followed longitudinally. In the original workflow: How many nucleated cells were present was estimated from reference gene primer amplification. Profiling relied on immunoSEQ multiplex PCR, and the TCRdb table lists in-frame clones only, not all of them. V and J calls and clone size are given by that table; D and trimming were obtained from the DNA. The sample contains approximately 250,000 clones, over 80% of which appear only once. These data come from a study of blood T cell repertoires in COVID-19. Background on the study: There were acute and convalescent COVID-19 samples, and they came from the United States, Italy and Spain. T cells, B-cell-depleted T cells, or PBMCs provided the cDNA or gDNA that served as material.

Germline CDR1 is LGHNA and CDR2 is YNFKEQ. Trimming cost V 1 base and J 4 bases; bases outside gene matches: 3. The CDR3 is 16 residues long. Sample: peripheral blood. The chain couples TRBV4-2 to TRBJ2-1, with TRBD2 identical over 11 bases. The sequence derives from a woman aged 70-85 years with COVID-19, enrolled during active disease. In DNA, the CDR3 is TGTGCCAGCAGCCAAGCTCGACTAGCGGGGTACAATGAGCAGTTCTTC. It translates to CASSQARLAGYNEQFF.